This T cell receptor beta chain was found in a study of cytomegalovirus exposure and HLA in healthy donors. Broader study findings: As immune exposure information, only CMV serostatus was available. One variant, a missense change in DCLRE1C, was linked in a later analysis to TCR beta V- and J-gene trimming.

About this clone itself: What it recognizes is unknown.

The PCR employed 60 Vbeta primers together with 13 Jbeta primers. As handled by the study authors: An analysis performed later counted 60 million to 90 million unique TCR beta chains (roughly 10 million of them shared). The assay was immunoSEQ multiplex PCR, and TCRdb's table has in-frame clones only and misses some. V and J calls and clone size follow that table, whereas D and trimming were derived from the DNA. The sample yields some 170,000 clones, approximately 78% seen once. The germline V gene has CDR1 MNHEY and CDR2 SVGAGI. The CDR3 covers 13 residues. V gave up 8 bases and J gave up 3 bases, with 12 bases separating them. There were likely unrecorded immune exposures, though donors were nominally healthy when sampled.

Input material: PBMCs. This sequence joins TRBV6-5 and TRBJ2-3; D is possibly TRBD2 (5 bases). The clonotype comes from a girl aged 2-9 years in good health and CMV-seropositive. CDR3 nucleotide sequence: TGTGCCAGCGGCACGGACTCGACAGATACGCAGTATTTT. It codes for CASGTDSTDTQYF.